The next 15 T cell receptor beta chains were all read from a single sample in a study of cytomegalovirus exposure and HLA in healthy donors. The PCR ran on 60 Vbeta and 13 Jbeta primers. Only in-frame clones appear in the TCRdb table, and some are missing; sequencing was by immunoSEQ multiplex PCR. This table has tens of thousands of clones, 86% appearing once. The sample taken for sequencing was PBMCs. These receptors all come from a man aged 30-40 years in good health and CMV-seropositive.

In DNA, the CDR3 is TGTGCCAGCAGCTTAGAACGGGGCACTGAAGCTTTCTTT. It specifies CASSLERGTEAFF. J is TRBJ1-1 and V is TRBV7-9; D is unresolved. CDR3 length: 13 amino acids. Germline V gives CDR1 SEHNR, CDR2 FQNEAQ (reference sequence). Trimming pared 1 base from V and 4 bases from J, leaving 7 bases between.

The chain is built from TRBV2 and TRBJ2-5; 7 bases are a match to TRBD1. Looked up from germline, CDR1 is SNHLY and CDR2 is FYNNEI. This CDR3 is built from 14 residues. V dropped 6 bases and J dropped 5; count of bases not matched to a gene: 9. The CDR3 reads CASRNRDRLETQYF. The CDR3 coding sequence is TGTGCCAGCAGAAACCGGGACAGACTTGAGACCCAGTACTTC.

V gene TRBV28 combines with J gene TRBJ2-3, with 11 bases aligning to TRBD2. Trimming removed 7 bases from V and 5 bases from J; junction bases left unmatched: 8. Germline V gene sequence: CDR1 MDHEN, CDR2 SYDVKM. This CDR3 spans 15 amino acids. This CDR3 reads CASIPGLAGVDTQYF. The CDR3 coding sequence is TGTGCCAGCATCCCCGGACTAGCGGGCGTAGATACGCAGTATTTT.

This clone came up once. The chain uses TRBV10-3 and TRBJ1-1; 9 bases are shared with TRBD1. V shed 6 bases and J 4 bases; nucleotides not matched to a gene: 3. This CDR3 contains 13 residues. From germline, CDR1 is ENHRY and CDR2 SYGVKD. This CDR3 reads CAIRQTGGTEAFF. For the CDR3, the DNA is TGTGCCATCAGACAGACAGGGGGCACTGAAGCTTTCTTT.

The DNA for the CDR3 is TGTGCCAGCAGCCCCGTCGGGAGCTCCTACGAGCAGTACTTC. This sequence encodes CASSPVGSSYEQYF. The chain carries TRBV9 and TRBJ2-7, with D possibly being TRBD2 (6 bases). This CDR3 is built from 14 residues. The V gene lost 4 bases and the J gene lost 0 bases, with 11 bases spanning the gap. The germline gives CDR1 SGDLS, CDR2 YYNGEE.

This chain links TRBV5-5 with TRBJ1-1, with D uncertain. CDR1 and CDR2 (germline): SGHKS, YYEKEE (reference sequence). Trimming left V 5 bases short and J 0 bases short, with 14 bases between. The CDR3 runs to 15 residues. The CDR3 nucleotides are TGTGCCAGCAGTCTGGCGCGAGGGATGAACACTGAAGCTTTCTTT. This codes for CASSLARGMNTEAFF.

This chain joins TRBV27 and TRBJ2-7; perhaps TRBD1 as D (6 bases). The CDR3 loop spans 14 amino acids. The V end lost 5 bases, the J end lost 3 bases, and 14 bases lay between the germline ends. From germline, CDR1 is MNHEY and CDR2 SMNVEV (reference sequence). As DNA, the CDR3 is TGTGCCAGCAGTCGACAGGCCCGGATCTACGAGCAGTACTTC. Translated: CASSRQARIYEQYF.

The genes are TRBV6-1 and TRBJ2-1; possibly TRBD2 for D (6 bases). Germline V gives CDR1 MNHNS, CDR2 SASEGT. V dropped 1 base and J dropped 4 bases, with 11 bases sitting between them. The CDR3 totals 15 residues. The DNA for the CDR3 is TGTGCCAGCAGTGAAGATCCGGGAGAGTACAATGAGCAGTTCTTC. It is translated as CASSEDPGEYNEQFF.

The chain has TRBV19 and TRBJ2-7; TRBD1 matches at 8 bases. CDR1 and CDR2 from the germline V gene are LNHDA and SQIVND (reference sequence). Trimming removed 0 bases from V and 0 bases from J; junction bases left unmatched: 4. The CDR3 spans 16 residues. The CDR3 bases are TGTGCCAGTAGTATAGATGGACAGGGATTCTCCTACGAGCAGTACTTC. Its translation: CASSIDGQGFSYEQYF.

The table lists this clone with a few counts. This chain links TRBV30 with TRBJ1-5; D possibly corresponds to TRBD1 (6 bases). Trimming removed 0 bases at V and 5 bases at J, with 8 bases between. Germline-derived CDR1 and CDR2 are GTSNPN and SVGIG (reference sequence). The CDR3 has 13 residues. This CDR3 is CAWSVQGDQPQHF. The CDR3, as DNA: TGTGCCTGGAGTGTACAGGGTGATCAGCCCCAGCATTTT.

This chain joins TRBV5-4 and TRBJ1-2; D is perhaps TRBD1 (5 bases). The CDR3 is 16 residues long. Trimming removed 2 bases at V and 5 bases at J, with 19 bases between. From germline, CDR1 is SGHNT and CDR2 YYREEE (reference sequence). This CDR3 is CASSFRHGGGTYGYTF. The CDR3, as DNA: TGTGCCAGCAGCTTCCGACACGGTGGCGGGACTTATGGCTACACCTTC.

The chain uses TRBV5-1 and TRBJ2-2; 8 positions agree with TRBD1. CDR1 is SGHRS and CDR2 is YFSETQ in the germline V gene. V dropped 3 bases and J dropped 6; count of bases not matched to a gene: 10. This CDR3 has 16 residues. The CDR3 bases are TGCGCCAGCAGCTCCCGACAGGGGATCGGGGCCGGGGAGCTGTTTTTT. Translating it yields CASSSRQGIGAGELFF.

This chain connects TRBV11-2 to TRBJ2-7, with a weak D call TRBD1 (5 bases). The CDR3 spans 15 residues. Germline CDR1 and CDR2: SGHAT and FQNNGV. V lost 3 bases and J lost 1, with 13 bases in between. The CDR3: CASSFITGASYEQYF. The CDR3 DNA reads TGTGCCAGCAGCTTCATTACAGGCGCGTCCTACGAGCAGTACTTC.

The rearrangement links TRBV7-6 to TRBJ2-2; D remains unclear. The V end was cut by 5 bases, the J end by 6 bases, with 7 bases between. CDR3 size: 12 residues. Per germline, CDR1 SGHVS and CDR2 FNYEAQ. The CDR3 reads CASSPPSGELFF. The CDR3 bases are TGTGCCAGCAGCCCCCCATCCGGGGAGCTGTTTTTT.

The chain joins TRBV10-3 to TRBJ2-1; 11 bases fit TRBD2. This CDR3 spans 19 amino acids. V dropped 1 base and J dropped 3; count of bases not matched to a gene: 11. Germline lookup yields CDR1 ENHRY and CDR2 SYGVKD. The DNA of the CDR3 is TGTGCCATCAGTGAGTGGGCCGGGACTAGCGGACCGTTCTACAATGAGCAGTTCTTC. Encoded protein: CAISEWAGTSGPFYNEQFF.